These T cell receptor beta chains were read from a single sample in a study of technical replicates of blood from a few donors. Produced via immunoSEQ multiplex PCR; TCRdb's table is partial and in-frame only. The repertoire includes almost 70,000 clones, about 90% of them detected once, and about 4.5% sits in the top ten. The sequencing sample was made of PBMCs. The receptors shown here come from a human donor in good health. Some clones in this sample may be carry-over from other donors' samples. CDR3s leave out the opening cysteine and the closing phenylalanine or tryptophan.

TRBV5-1 ASSFDSGNEKLF
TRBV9 ASSPVGQSSNGYT
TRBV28 ASSPDSGQGVQPQH
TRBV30 AWSPGQGYEQY
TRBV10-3 AMDTSGSASTDTQY
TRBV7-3 ASSVTGTANTEAF
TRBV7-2 ASSLMTSGVGNEQF
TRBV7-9 ASSYSGAQETQY
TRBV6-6 ASSGQFNQPQH
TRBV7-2 ASSLADRTYNEQF
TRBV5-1 ASSSRTTKIGNEQF
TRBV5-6 ASSFWSSGLTYNEQF
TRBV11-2 ASSQDPGVETQY
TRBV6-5 ASSYEGGGTEAF
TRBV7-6 ASSSAVVTQEQY
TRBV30 AWSTTGVGGYT
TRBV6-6 ASSTTEQGWQPQH
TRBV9 ASSPSTDRGIYGYT
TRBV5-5 ASSGPGSISSYEQY
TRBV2 ASSDRTGAIFQPQH
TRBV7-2 ASSLMGGRSYNEQF
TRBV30 AWSRGWGDGYT
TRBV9 ASSAKLAGTDTQY
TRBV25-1 ASSLGSLGEQY
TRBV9 ASSALAARYNEQF
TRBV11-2 ASSLDAAYEQY
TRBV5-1 ASSLGQGSPQH
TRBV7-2 ASSLGVAGVWKTQY
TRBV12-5 ASSSGGAVSYNEQF
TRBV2 ASSERQGANQPQH
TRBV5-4 ASSLGTSSGELF
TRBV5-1 ASRTSTGTDTQY
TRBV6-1 ASSEVGTPAPGAF
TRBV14 ASSRTSGRTYEQY
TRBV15 ATSRVGLEGGNEQF
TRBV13 ASSLPGRRSTDTQY
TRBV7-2 ASSLEGRGVVYGYT
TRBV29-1 SVADLGGGPNYGYT